The rows below give T cell receptor beta chains drawn from one sample of a study of T-cell memory formation after mild COVID-19. TCRdb re-derived calls from the 5' RACE reads in MiXCR, one entry per CDR3 protein. Found here are 580,000 or so distinct CDR3 sequences, approximately 15% of them singletons; the top ten hold around 7.8%. The sample comprised PBMCs or a T cell subset sorted from them (not recorded which). Every receptor here comes from an adult woman who had mild COVID-19 (a few samples of this study predate the infection). Cell type and time point are not known. CDR3s include the opening cysteine and the closing phenylalanine or tryptophan. The D gene is left open where the match is weak. Clone size is stated in some rows and not others, as once, few, many or a class when expanded.

DNA	CDR3	V	J	D	size
TGTGCCAGCAGCTTAGCGACAGGGGGAAGCATGGATACGCAGTATTTT	CASSLATGGSMDTQYF	TRBV7-2	TRBJ2-3	TRBD1	few
TGCGCCAGCAGCCAAGATGGTGGCAGGATGGTAGGAAACACCATATATTTT	CASSQDGGRMVGNTIYF	TRBV4-3	TRBJ1-3	NA	NA
TGTGCCAGCAGTTACGCCCTAGCGGGGTCCTACGAGCAGTACTTC	CASSYALAGSYEQYF	TRBV6-5	TRBJ2-7	TRBD2	NA
TGCGCCAGCAGCCATGCCCCCTCCGAGACAGCGAACACTGAAGCTTTCTTT	CASSHAPSETANTEAFF	TRBV4-1	TRBJ1-1	NA	few
TGTGCCACCAGTGAGCAGGATAGCAATCAGCCCCAGCATTTT	CATSEQDSNQPQHF	TRBV24-1	TRBJ1-5	NA	NA
TGTGCCAGTACCCGGCGGGGTAGCTCAGCTTTCTTT	CASTRRGSSAFF	TRBV19	TRBJ1-1	NA	NA
TGTGCCAGCAGTTACTCGATGGTCTGGGGAAAAGAGACCCAGTACTTC	CASSYSMVWGKETQYF	TRBV6-5	TRBJ2-5	NA	NA
TGTGCCAGCAGGGATGGGACAGGGGCCTACGAGCAGTACTTC	CASRDGTGAYEQYF	TRBV12-3/TRBV12-4	TRBJ2-7	TRBD1	NA
TGTGCCAGCAGTACCTCCCCCACGAATACCCGCGACGAGCAGTACTTC	CASSTSPTNTRDEQYF	TRBV6-2/TRBV6-3	TRBJ2-7	NA	NA
TGCAGCGTTGAAGATCCCGACCCCTCCGGGACAGGGGTTCGGTATTCCTACAATGAGCAGTTCTTC	CSVEDPDPSGTGVRYSYNEQFF	TRBV29-1	TRBJ2-1	TRBD1	few
TGTGCCAGCAGTCCCCGGAGACTAGCGGGGGACAATGAGCAGTTCTTC	CASSPRRLAGDNEQFF	TRBV6-6	TRBJ2-1	TRBD2	few
TGCAGCGTTGAAAGTTCAAGGACAGGGAACACTGAAGCTTTCTTT	CSVESSRTGNTEAFF	TRBV29-1	TRBJ1-1	TRBD1	NA
TGCGCCAGCAGCTCAACTCATGACAGGGGGCGAGGTGAAGCTTTCTTT	CASSSTHDRGRGEAFF	TRBV5-1	TRBJ1-1	TRBD1	NA
TGTGCCAGCAGTTACAGGGGGGCGACAGGGATCATTCAGTACTTC	CASSYRGATGIIQYF	TRBV6-5	TRBJ2-4	NA	many
TGTGCCAGCAGCTTAGCTACTGGTTCGGGACAGGCCTACAATGAGCAGTTCTTC	CASSLATGSGQAYNEQFF	TRBV7-6	TRBJ2-1	TRBD1	few
TGTGCCAGCAGCTCCCGGGCCCTCCGGGAGACCCAGTACTTC	CASSSRALRETQYF	TRBV7-2	TRBJ2-5	NA	NA
TGCAGCGTTGAAGCCCGATCGGGACTAGCGGGAGACGAGCAGTACTTC	CSVEARSGLAGDEQYF	TRBV29-1	TRBJ2-7	TRBD2	NA
TGTGCCAGCAGCGCGCGGACAGGCTACGAGCAGTACTTC	CASSARTGYEQYF	TRBV7-2	TRBJ2-7	TRBD1	NA
TGTGCCAGCAGTTACCCACTAGCGGGAGGTTCCTACAATGAGCAGTTCTTC	CASSYPLAGGSYNEQFF	TRBV6-2/TRBV6-3	TRBJ2-1	TRBD2	NA
TGTGCCAGCAGCCTCACAGGGAAGAACGAGCAGTACTTC	CASSLTGKNEQYF	TRBV11-2	TRBJ2-7	NA	NA
TGTGCCAGCAGTTTTTTCCCAGGGGGATACGAGCAGTACTTC	CASSFFPGGYEQYF	TRBV27	TRBJ2-7	TRBD1	NA
TGTGCCAGCAGCTATGGACAAAACATGAACACTGAAGCTTTCTTT	CASSYGQNMNTEAFF	TRBV3-1	TRBJ1-1	NA	NA
TGTGCCAGCAGCGTTGTCCCCGGGCTTCGAGCGGGAGCGGAGGCAGATACGCAGTATTTT	CASSVVPGLRAGAEADTQYF	TRBV7-3	TRBJ2-3	TRBD2	NA
TGTGCCAGCAGTTTTTGGGGAAGTAATGAAAAACTGTTTTTT	CASSFWGSNEKLFF	TRBV12-3/TRBV12-4	TRBJ1-4	NA	few
TGTGCCAGCAGTCGTATGAGTCTTGGCTACAATGAGCAGTTCTTC	CASSRMSLGYNEQFF	TRBV19	TRBJ2-1	NA	NA
TGTGCCAGCAGCTTAGGGCCAGGGATAGGCAATGAGCAGTTCTTC	CASSLGPGIGNEQFF	TRBV7-2	TRBJ2-1	NA	NA
TGTGCCAGCGGGACGGAAGATAATCAGCCCCAGCATTTT	CASGTEDNQPQHF	TRBV2	TRBJ1-5	NA	NA
TGTGCCAGCAGCGGAGACGCCGAGACATACGAGCAGTACTTC	CASSGDAETYEQYF	TRBV12-3/TRBV12-4	TRBJ2-7	NA	NA
TGCAGCGTTGGACTAGCGGGAGGTGGGGAGCAGTTCTTC	CSVGLAGGGEQFF	TRBV29-1	TRBJ2-1	TRBD2	few
TGTGCCAGCAGCTTTCCTCCAATTAAGGATACGCAGTATTTT	CASSFPPIKDTQYF	TRBV7-9	TRBJ2-3	NA	NA
TGTGCCAGCAGGGCTAGCGGAGCGGCGGTTGAGACCCAGTACTTC	CASRASGAAVETQYF	TRBV6-5	TRBJ2-5	TRBD2	few
TGTGCCACCAGCAGAGATCGACAGGGAGAGACCCAGTACTTC	CATSRDRQGETQYF	TRBV15	TRBJ2-5	TRBD1	NA
TGTGCCAGCAGTTACGGTCTTTACAATGAGCAGTTCTTC	CASSYGLYNEQFF	TRBV6-2/TRBV6-3	TRBJ2-1	NA	NA
TGTGCCTGGAGTGCCAAGGGGGGGCCCTACAATGAGCAGTTCTTC	CAWSAKGGPYNEQFF	TRBV30	TRBJ2-1	NA	few
TGCGCCAGCAGCCAACTGACAGGGGAGAGTAGCTATGGCTACACCTTC	CASSQLTGESSYGYTF	TRBV4-1	TRBJ1-2	TRBD1	NA